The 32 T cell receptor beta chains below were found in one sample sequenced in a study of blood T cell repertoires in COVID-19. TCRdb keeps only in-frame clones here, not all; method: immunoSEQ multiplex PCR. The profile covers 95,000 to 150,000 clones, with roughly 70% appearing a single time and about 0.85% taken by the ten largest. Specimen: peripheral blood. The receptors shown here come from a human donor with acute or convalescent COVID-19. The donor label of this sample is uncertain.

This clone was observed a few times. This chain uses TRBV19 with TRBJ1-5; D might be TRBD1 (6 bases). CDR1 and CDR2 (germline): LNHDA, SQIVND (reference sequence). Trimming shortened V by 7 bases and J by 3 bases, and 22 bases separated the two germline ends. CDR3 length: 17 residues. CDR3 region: CASTNLVVRDTNQPQHF. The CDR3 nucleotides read TGTGCCAGTACCAATTTGGTAGTCCGGGACACCAATCAGCCCCAGCATTTT.

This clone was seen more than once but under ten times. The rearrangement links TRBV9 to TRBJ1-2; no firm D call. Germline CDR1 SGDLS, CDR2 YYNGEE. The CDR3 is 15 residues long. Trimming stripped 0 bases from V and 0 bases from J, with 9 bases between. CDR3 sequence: CASSVGVLTNYGYTF. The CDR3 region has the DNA TGTGCCAGCAGCGTAGGAGTCCTAACTAACTATGGCTACACCTTC.

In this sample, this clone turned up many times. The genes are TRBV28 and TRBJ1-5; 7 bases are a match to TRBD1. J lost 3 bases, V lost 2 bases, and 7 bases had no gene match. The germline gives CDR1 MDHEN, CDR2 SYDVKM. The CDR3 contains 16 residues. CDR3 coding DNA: TGTGCCAGCAGTTTACCTACGGACAGGACCAATCAGCCCCAGCATTTT. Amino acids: CASSLPTDRTNQPQHF.

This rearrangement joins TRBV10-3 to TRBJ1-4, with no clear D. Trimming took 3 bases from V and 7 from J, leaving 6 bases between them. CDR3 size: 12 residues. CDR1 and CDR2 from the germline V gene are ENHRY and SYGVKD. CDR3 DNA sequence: TGTGCCATCAGTGAACGGGGTGAAAAACTGTTTTTT. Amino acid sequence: CAISERGEKLFF.

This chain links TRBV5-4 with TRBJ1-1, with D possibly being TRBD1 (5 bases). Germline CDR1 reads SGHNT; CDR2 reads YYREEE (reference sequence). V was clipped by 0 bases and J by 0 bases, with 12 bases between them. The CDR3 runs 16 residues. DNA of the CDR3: TGTGCCAGCAGCTTGGGCCCGACAGAAATGAACACTGAAGCTTTCTTT. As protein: CASSLGPTEMNTEAFF. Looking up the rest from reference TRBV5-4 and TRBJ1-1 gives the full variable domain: ETGVTQSPTHLIKTRGQQVTLRCSSQSGHNTVSWYQQALGQGPQFIFQYYREEENGRGNFPPRFSGLQFPNYSSELNVNALELDDSALYLCASSLGPTEMNTEAFFGQGTRLTVV.

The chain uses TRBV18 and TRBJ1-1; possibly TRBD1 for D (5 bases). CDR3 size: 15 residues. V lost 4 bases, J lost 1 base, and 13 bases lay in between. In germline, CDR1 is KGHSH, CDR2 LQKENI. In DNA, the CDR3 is TGTGCCAGCTCACAAGCCCAGGGCGGGAACACTGAAGCTTTCTTT. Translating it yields CASSQAQGGNTEAFF.

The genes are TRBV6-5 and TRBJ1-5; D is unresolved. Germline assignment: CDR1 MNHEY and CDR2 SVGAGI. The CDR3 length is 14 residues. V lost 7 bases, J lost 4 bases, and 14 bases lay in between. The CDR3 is CASTPAGRNQPQHF. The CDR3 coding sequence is TGTGCCAGCACCCCCGCCGGGAGAAATCAGCCCCAGCATTTT.

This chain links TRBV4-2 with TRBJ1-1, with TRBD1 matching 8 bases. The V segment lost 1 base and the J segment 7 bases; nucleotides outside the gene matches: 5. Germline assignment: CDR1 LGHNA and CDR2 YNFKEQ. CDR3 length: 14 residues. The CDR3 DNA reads TGTGCCAGCAGCCAAGGGGACAGGTACATTGAAGCTTTCTTT. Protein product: CASSQGDRYIEAFF.

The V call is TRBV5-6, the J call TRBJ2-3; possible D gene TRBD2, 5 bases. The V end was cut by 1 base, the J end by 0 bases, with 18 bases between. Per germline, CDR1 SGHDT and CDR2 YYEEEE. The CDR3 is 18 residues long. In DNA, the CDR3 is TGTGCCAGCAGCTTGTTAAGTTCCCGTCGACTAAGCACAGATACGCAGTATTTT. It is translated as CASSLLSSRRLSTDTQYF.

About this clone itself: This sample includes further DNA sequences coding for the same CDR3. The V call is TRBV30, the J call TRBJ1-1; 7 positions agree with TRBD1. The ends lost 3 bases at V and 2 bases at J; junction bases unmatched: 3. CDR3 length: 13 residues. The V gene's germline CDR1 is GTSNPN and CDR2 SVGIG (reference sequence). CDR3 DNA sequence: TGTGCCTGGAGCCTAGGGGGCAACACTGAAGCTTTCTTT. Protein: CAWSLGGNTEAFF.

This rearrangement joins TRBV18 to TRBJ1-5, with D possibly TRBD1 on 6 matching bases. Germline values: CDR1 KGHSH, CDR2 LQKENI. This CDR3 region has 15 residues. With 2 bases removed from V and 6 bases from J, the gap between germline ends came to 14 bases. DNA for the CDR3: TGTGCCAGCTCACCAACGACAGGACTGGGTCAGCCCCAGCATTTT. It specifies CASSPTTGLGQPQHF. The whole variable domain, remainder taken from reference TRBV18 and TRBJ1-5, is NAGVMQNPRHLVRRRGQEARLRCSPMKGHSHVYWYRQLPEEGLKFMVYLQKENIIDESGMPKERFSAEFPKEGPSILRIQQVVRGDSAAYFCASSPTTGLGQPQHFGDGTRLSIL.

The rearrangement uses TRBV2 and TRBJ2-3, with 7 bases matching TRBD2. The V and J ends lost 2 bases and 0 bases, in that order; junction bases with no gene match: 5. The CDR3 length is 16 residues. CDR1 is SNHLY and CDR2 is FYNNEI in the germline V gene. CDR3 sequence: CASSEYGGTSTDTQYF. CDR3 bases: TGTGCCAGCAGTGAATACGGGGGGACTAGCACAGATACGCAGTATTTT. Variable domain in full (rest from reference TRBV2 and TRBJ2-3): EPEVTQTPSHQVTQMGQEVILRCVPISNHLYFYWYRQILGQKVEFLVSFYNNEISEKSEIFDDQFSVERPDGSNFTLKIRSTKLEDSAMYFCASSEYGGTSTDTQYFGPGTRLTVL.

CDR3 in DNA: TGTGCCACCAGTACCCCGCGCGCCGGGACTAGCGATGAGCAGTTCTTC. Its protein product is CATSTPRAGTSDEQFF. The rearrangement links TRBV24-1 to TRBJ2-1; 10 positions agree with TRBD2. The CDR3 is 16 amino acids. Germline lookup yields CDR1 KGHDR and CDR2 SFDVKD. V trimming: 6 bases; J trimming: 8 bases; junction bases outside the gene matches: 12.

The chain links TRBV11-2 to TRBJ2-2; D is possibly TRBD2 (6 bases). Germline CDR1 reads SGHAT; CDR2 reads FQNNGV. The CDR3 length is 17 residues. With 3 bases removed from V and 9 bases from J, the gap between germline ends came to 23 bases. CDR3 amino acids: CASSLVRGRGILRELFF. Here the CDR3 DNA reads TGTGCCAGCAGCTTGGTCCGAGGGCGGGGAATTCTAAGGGAGCTGTTTTTT. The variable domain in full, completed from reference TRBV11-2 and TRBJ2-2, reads EAGVAQSPRYKIIEKRQSVAFWCNPISGHATLYWYQQILGQGPKLLIQFQNNGVVDDSQLPKDRFSAERLKGVDSTLKIQPAKLEDSAVYLCASSLVRGRGILRELFFGEGSRLTVL.

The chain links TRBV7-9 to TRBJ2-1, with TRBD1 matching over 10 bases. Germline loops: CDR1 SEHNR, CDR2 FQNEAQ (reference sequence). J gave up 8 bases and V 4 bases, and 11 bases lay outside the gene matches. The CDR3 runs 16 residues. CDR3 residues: CASSSPGTGDPHEQFF. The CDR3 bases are TGTGCCAGCAGCTCACCCGGGACAGGGGATCCTCATGAGCAGTTCTTC.

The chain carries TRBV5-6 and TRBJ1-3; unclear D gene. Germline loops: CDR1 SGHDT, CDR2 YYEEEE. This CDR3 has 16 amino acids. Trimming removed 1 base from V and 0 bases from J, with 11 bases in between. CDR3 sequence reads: CASSLQASASGNTIYF. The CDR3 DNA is TGTGCCAGCAGCTTGCAGGCCTCTGCCTCTGGAAACACCATATATTTT.

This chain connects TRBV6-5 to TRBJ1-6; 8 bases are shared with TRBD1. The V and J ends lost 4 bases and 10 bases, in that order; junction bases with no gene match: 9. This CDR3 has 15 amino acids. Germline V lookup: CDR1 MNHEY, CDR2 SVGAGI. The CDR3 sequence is CASSSTQGARSPLHF. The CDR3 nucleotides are TGTGCCAGCAGTTCAACTCAGGGGGCCCGGTCACCCCTCCACTTT.

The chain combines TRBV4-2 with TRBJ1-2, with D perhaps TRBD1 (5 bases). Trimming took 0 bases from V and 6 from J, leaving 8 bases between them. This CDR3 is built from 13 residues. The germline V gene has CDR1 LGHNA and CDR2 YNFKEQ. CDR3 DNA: TGTGCCAGCAGCCAAGATATAGGGGATGGCTACACCTTC. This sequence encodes CASSQDIGDGYTF.

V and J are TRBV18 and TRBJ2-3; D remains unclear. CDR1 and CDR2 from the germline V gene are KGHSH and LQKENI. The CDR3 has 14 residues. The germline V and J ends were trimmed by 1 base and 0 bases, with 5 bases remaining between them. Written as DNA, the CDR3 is TGTGCCAGCTCACCACTCCGGAGCACAGATACGCAGTATTTT. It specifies CASSPLRSTDTQYF.

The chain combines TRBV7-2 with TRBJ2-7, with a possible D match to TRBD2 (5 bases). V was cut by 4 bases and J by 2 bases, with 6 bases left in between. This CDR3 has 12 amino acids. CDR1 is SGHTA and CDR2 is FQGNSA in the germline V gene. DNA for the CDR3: TGTGCCAGCAGCTCGGGGACCTACGAGCAGTACTTC. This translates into CASSSGTYEQYF.

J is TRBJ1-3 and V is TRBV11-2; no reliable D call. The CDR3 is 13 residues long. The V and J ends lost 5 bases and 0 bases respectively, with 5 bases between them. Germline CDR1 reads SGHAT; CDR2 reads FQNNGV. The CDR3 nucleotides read TGTGCCAGCAGCCCCAGCTCTGGAAACACCATATATTTT. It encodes CASSPSSGNTIYF. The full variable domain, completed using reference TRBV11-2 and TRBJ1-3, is EAGVAQSPRYKIIEKRQSVAFWCNPISGHATLYWYQQILGQGPKLLIQFQNNGVVDDSQLPKDRFSAERLKGVDSTLKIQPAKLEDSAVYLCASSPSSGNTIYFGEGSWLTVV.

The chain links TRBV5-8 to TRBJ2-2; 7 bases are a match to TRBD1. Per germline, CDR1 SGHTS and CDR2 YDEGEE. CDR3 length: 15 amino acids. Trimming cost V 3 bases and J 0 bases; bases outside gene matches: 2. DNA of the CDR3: TGTGCCAGCAGCTCCGGGACAGCGAACACCGGGGAGCTGTTTTTT. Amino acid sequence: CASSSGTANTGELFF.

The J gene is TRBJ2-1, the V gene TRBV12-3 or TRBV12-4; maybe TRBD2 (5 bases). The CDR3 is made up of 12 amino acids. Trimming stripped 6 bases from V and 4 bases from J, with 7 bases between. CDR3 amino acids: CASSGVYNEQFF. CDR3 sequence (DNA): TGTGCCAGCAGCGGGGTGTACAATGAGCAGTTCTTC.

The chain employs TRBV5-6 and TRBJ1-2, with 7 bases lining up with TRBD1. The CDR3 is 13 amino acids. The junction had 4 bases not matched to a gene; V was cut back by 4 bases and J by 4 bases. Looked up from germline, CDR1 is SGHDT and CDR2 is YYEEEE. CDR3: CASSQGQIYGYTF. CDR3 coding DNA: TGTGCCAGCAGCCAGGGACAGATCTATGGCTACACCTTC.

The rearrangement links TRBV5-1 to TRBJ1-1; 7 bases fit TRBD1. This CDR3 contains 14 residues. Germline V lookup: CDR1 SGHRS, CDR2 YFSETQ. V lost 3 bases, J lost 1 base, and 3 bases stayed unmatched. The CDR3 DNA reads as TGCGCCAGCAGCTCAGCAGGGGGGAACACTGAAGCTTTCTTT. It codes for CASSSAGGNTEAFF.

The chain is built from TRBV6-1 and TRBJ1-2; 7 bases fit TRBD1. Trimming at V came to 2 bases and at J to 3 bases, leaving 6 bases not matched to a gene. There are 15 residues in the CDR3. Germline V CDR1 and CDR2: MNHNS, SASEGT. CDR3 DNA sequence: TGTGCCAGCAGTGAATATACGCAGGGGGACTATGGCTACACCTTC. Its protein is CASSEYTQGDYGYTF.

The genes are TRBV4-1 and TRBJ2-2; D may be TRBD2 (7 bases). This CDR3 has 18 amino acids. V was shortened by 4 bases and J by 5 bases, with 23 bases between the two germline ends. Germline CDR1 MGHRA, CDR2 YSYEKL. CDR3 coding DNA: TGCGCCAGCAGCCGAGGTGGCTCCGGGGGGCGAGGTACCGGGGAGCTGTTTTTT. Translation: CASSRGGSGGRGTGELFF.

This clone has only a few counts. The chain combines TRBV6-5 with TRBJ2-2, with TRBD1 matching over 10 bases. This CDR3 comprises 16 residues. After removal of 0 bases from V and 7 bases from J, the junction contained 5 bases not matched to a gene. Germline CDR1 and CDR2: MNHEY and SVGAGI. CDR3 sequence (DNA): TGTGCCAGCAGTTACTCCGGGACAGGGGATGGCGGGGAGCTGTTTTTT. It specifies CASSYSGTGDGGELFF.

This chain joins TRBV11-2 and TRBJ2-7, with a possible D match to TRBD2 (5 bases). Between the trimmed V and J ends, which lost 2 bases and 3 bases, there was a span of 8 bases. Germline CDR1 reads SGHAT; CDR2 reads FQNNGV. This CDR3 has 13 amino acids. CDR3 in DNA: TGTGCCAGCAGCTTAAGCCGGGGCTACGAGCAGTACTTC. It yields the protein CASSLSRGYEQYF.

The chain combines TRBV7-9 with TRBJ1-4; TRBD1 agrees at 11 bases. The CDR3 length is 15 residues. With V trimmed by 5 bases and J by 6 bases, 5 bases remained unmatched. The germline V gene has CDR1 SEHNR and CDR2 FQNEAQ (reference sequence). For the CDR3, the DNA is TGTGCCAGCAGCACACGGACAGGGGGCGATGAAAAACTGTTTTTT. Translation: CASSTRTGGDEKLFF.

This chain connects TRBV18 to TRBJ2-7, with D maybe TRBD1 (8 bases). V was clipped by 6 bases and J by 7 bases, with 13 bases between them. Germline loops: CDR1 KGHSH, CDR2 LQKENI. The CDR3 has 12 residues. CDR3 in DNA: TGTGCCAGCTCGCAACAGGGGGGGGAGCAGTACGTC. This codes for CASSQQGGEQYV.

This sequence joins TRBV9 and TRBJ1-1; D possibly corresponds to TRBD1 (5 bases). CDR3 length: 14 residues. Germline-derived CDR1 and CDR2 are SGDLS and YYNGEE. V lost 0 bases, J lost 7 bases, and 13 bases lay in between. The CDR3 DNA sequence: TGTGCCAGCAGCGTAGGTCAGGGCGGGGGTGAAGCTTTCTTT. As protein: CASSVGQGGGEAFF.